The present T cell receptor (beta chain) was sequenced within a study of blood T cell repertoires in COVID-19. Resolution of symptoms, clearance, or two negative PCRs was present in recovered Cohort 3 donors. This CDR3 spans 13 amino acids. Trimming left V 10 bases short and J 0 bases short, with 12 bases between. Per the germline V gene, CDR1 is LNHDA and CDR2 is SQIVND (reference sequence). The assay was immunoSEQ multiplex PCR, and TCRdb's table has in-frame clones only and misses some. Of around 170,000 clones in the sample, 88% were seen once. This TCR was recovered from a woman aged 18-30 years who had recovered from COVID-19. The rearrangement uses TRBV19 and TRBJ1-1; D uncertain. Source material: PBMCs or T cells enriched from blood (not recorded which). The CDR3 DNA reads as TGTGCCACCCTAGGAGGTCTGAACACTGAAGCTTTCTTT. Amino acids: CATLGGLNTEAFF. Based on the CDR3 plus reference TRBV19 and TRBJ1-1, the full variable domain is DGGITQSPKYLFRKEGQNVTLSCEQNLNHDAMYWYRQDPGQGLRLIYYSQIVNDFQKGDIAEGYSVSREKKESFPLTVTSAQKNPTAFYLCATLGGLNTEAFFGQGTRLTVV.